This T cell receptor (beta chain) was recorded in a study of CD8 T cells in Susac syndrome. The RNA input was roughly 0.45 to 1 ug, and it was reverse transcribed with random hexamers. By means of immunoSEQ multiplex PCR, TCR beta CDR3 spanning 54 Vbeta and 13 Jbeta underwent amplification. TCRdb passed the immunoSEQ multiplex PCR reads through MiXCR, listing each CDR3 protein once. Of more than 150,000 distinct CDR3 sequences in the sample, around 94% were seen once. TCR beta from blood CD8+ and CD4+ T cells was sequenced. Controls comprised healthy donors matched for age and sex. CDR1 is DFQATT and CDR2 is SNEGSKA in the germline V gene (reference sequence). This CDR3 is built from 14 residues. Deletions cut 2 bases from V and 1 base from J, with 11 bases between. Overall study findings and caveats: It was acknowledged in the study that the number of individuals who were included in its TCR sequencing and HLA analysis was relatively small.

Comment on this clonotype: The antigen remains unidentified.

The sequenced sample consisted of CD4+ T cells from PBMCs. The receptor comes from a human donor in good health. V and J are TRBV20-1 and TRBJ1-1, with D maybe TRBD1 (5 bases). CDR3 region: CSARNYQGNTEAFF. CDR3 DNA: TGCAGTGCTAGAAACTACCAGGGGAACACTGAAGCTTTCTTT.